These 20 T cell receptor beta chains were all obtained from the same sample, sequenced in a study of T cells after yellow fever vaccination. Each CDR3 protein gets one entry after TCRdb re-called the 5' RACE reads with MiXCR. The sample records a few hundred thousand distinct CDR3 sequences, roughly 8.6% being singletons. Sequencing used PBMCs, obtained 45 days after the first yellow fever vaccination. The receptors derive from a man younger than 35 who received the YFV17D yellow fever vaccine.

V and J are TRBV30 and TRBJ1-1; maybe TRBD1 (5 bases). V dropped 6 bases and J dropped 2 bases, with 10 bases sitting between them. The germline gives CDR1 GTSNPN, CDR2 SVGIG (reference sequence). There are 12 residues in the CDR3. CDR3 amino acids: CACKGINTEAFF. The CDR3 DNA follows: TGTGCCTGTAAGGGGATAAACACTGAAGCTTTCTTT. Variable domain in full (rest from reference TRBV30 and TRBJ1-1): SQTIHQWPATLVQPVGSPLSLECTVEGTSNPNLYWYRQAAGRGLQLLFYSVGIGQISSEVPQNLSASRPQDRQFILSSKKLLLSDSGFYLCACKGINTEAFFGQGTRLTVV.

Judged by abundance, this clonotype is medium-sized. This chain joins TRBV4-1 and TRBJ2-1; 8 nucleotides agree with TRBD2. The junction had 6 bases not matched to a gene; V was cut back by 0 bases and J by 8 bases. The CDR3 has 15 residues. Germline V gene sequence: CDR1 MGHRA, CDR2 YSYEKL. CDR3 nucleotide sequence: TGCGCCAGCAGCCAAGAACGCGGGGGGTATGATGAGCAGTTCTTC. It specifies CASSQERGGYDEQFF.

The CDR3 here is CASSSTGTGISYEQYV. The CDR3 region has the DNA TGTGCCAGCAGCTCGACCGGGACAGGGATCTCCTACGAGCAGTACGTC. The V gene is TRBV5-4, the J gene TRBJ2-7, with 9 bases fitting TRBD1. The CDR3 has 16 amino acids. V dropped 3 bases and J dropped 0; count of bases not matched to a gene: 7. Germline V gives CDR1 SGHNT, CDR2 YYREEE (reference sequence).

In its sample, this clonotype was seen a few times. The chain combines TRBV12-3 or TRBV12-4 with TRBJ1-2; no clear D. The CDR3 is 15 residues long. The ends were cut back, 1 base at V and 8 bases at J, with 17 bases in the middle. This CDR3 reads CASSLEEGTFGGYTF. CDR3 coding DNA: TGTGCCAGCAGTTTAGAGGAGGGTACGTTCGGCGGCTACACCTTC.

The chain couples TRBV7-2 to TRBJ1-1, with 9 positions matching TRBD1. The CDR3 loop spans 15 amino acids. The germline CDR1 and CDR2 sequences are SGHTA and FQGNSA. V gave up 5 bases and J gave up 4 bases; unmatched junction bases: 8. The DNA of the CDR3 is TGTGCCAGCAGCCCCCTCGGGACAGGGAGCACTGAAGCTTTCTTT. As protein: CASSPLGTGSTEAFF.

V usage is TRBV5-1 and J usage is TRBJ2-5; no clear D. Germline CDR1 and CDR2: SGHRS and YFSETQ. Trimming stripped 0 bases from V and 5 bases from J, with 11 bases between. The CDR3 has 14 amino acids. The CDR3 spells CASSLAPELETQYF. The CDR3, as DNA: TGCGCCAGCAGCTTGGCCCCAGAGCTGGAGACCCAGTACTTC.

The table lists this clonotype with a few counts. The V and J genes are TRBV5-1 and TRBJ2-5, with TRBD1 matching 9 bases. The CDR3 is made up of 16 amino acids. With 4 bases clipped from V and 0 bases from J, the junction kept 7 bases outside the gene matches. In germline, CDR1 is SGHRS, CDR2 YFSETQ. CDR3 nucleotides: TGCGCCAGCAGCCTTCTTACAGGGGGCAACCAAGAGACCCAGTACTTC. Its translation is CASSLLTGGNQETQYF.

The genes are TRBV27 and TRBJ2-1; tentative D call: TRBD2 (7 bases). Trimming took off 3 bases at V and 5 bases at J, with 11 bases between the two ends. CDR1 MNHEY and CDR2 SMNVEV come from the germline V gene (reference sequence). The CDR3 is 14 residues long. CDR3 coding DNA: TGTGCCAGCAGTTTGGGGGGGCGAAACAATGAGCAGTTCTTC. The encoded protein is CASSLGGRNNEQFF.

This clonotype was counted at least ten times. The chain carries TRBV5-1 and TRBJ1-1; D may be TRBD1 (5 bases). The CDR3 loop spans 13 amino acids. Trimming removed 4 bases at V and 3 bases at J, with 10 bases between. Germline loops: CDR1 SGHRS, CDR2 YFSETQ. The CDR3 protein is CASSHEGDTEAFF. CDR3 bases: TGCGCCAGCAGCCATGAAGGGGACACTGAAGCTTTCTTT.

This clonotype was picked up a small number of times. The genes are TRBV9 and TRBJ2-3, with D unresolved. Trimming shortened V by 4 bases and J by 2 bases, and 14 bases separated the two germline ends. The CDR3 is 15 residues long. The germline V gene encodes CDR1 SGDLS and CDR2 YYNGEE. The chain's CDR3 is CASSNGQPYTDTQYF. The CDR3 bases are TGTGCCAGCAGCAACGGTCAGCCCTACACAGATACGCAGTATTTT.

This clonotype has a count of ten or more. The V call is TRBV4-1, the J call TRBJ2-5; perhaps TRBD1 as D (6 bases). This CDR3 spans 15 amino acids. Germline V CDR1 and CDR2: MGHRA, YSYEKL. Trimming removed 1 base from V and 5 bases from J, with 14 bases in between. Here the CDR3 DNA reads TGCGCCAGCAGCCAAGGACAGGAGGTGGTGGAGACCCAGTACTTC. Protein: CASSQGQEVVETQYF.

This clonotype has ten or more counts. This chain uses TRBV12-3 or TRBV12-4 with TRBJ2-3; the match to TRBD2 covers 10 bases. V lost 6 bases, J lost 1 base, and 4 bases stayed unmatched. The length of the CDR3 is 15 residues. The CDR3 region has the DNA TGTGCCAGCAGGATAGCGGGGGGCGGCACAGATACGCAGTATTTT. This gives the protein CASRIAGGGTDTQYF.

The rearrangement joins TRBV6-5 to TRBJ1-4; D not certain. The CDR3 covers 12 residues. Germline V lookup: CDR1 MNHEY, CDR2 SVGAGI. Trimming removed 7 bases at V and 3 bases at J, with 6 bases between. Here the CDR3 DNA reads TGTGCCAGCAAGAGGCCTAATGAAAAACTGTTTTTT. Its translation is CASKRPNEKLFF.

This clonotype was detected ten times or more. The V gene is TRBV29-1, the J gene TRBJ2-5; D not resolved. CDR3 length: 12 amino acids. Germline V CDR1 and CDR2: SQVTM, ANQGSEA. V lost 6 bases and J 0 bases, leaving 8 bases between the germline ends. The DNA of the CDR3 is TGCAGCGTGGTCAGGTACCAAGAGACCCAGTACTTC. Translation: CSVVRYQETQYF.

Many counts were recorded for this clonotype. The chain employs TRBV19 and TRBJ2-5, with D uncertain. Trimming stripped 5 bases from V and 2 bases from J, with 9 bases between. Germline V CDR1 and CDR2: LNHDA, SQIVND (reference sequence). This CDR3 spans 13 amino acids. CDR3 region: CASSFGTQETQYF. The CDR3 bases are TGTGCCAGTAGTTTCGGCACACAAGAGACCCAGTACTTC.

The V call is TRBV27, the J call TRBJ2-7, with TRBD1 as a possible D gene (6 bases). CDR3 length: 13 amino acids. Germline V CDR1 and CDR2: MNHEY, SMNVEV (reference sequence). V was cut by 6 bases and J by 1 base, with 10 bases left in between. The CDR3 DNA follows: TGTGCCAGCAGCGGGACACCTTCCTACGAGCAGTACGTC. Translation: CASSGTPSYEQYV.

This clonotype was observed a few times. The chain carries TRBV6-5 and TRBJ2-2; 8 nucleotides line up with TRBD2. The CDR3 totals 15 residues. V lost 5 bases and J lost 7; bases outside the gene matches: 9. Germline CDR1 is MNHEY and CDR2 is SVGAGI. The CDR3 nucleotides are TGTGCCAGCAGTACCGGGGGGGCAGGCGGCGGGGAGCTGTTTTTT. Its translation is CASSTGGAGGGELFF.

V is TRBV11-2 and J is TRBJ2-3; 9 positions match TRBD2. The ends lost 0 bases at V and 3 bases at J; junction bases unmatched: 7. The CDR3 is 17 amino acids. Germline lookup yields CDR1 SGHAT and CDR2 FQNNGV. DNA for the CDR3: TGTGCCAGCAGCTTAGAGGCCCGCGGGGGGGAAACAGATACGCAGTATTTT. Amino acid sequence: CASSLEARGGETDTQYF.

At least ten counts were recorded for this clonotype. This sequence joins TRBV5-4 and TRBJ2-5, with D perhaps TRBD2 (7 bases). This CDR3 comprises 15 residues. Trimming stripped 0 bases from V and 3 bases from J, with 12 bases between. Germline assignment: CDR1 SGHNT and CDR2 YYREEE (reference sequence). The CDR3, as DNA: TGTGCCAGCAGCTTGGAGGCGGGGGCGGAAGAGACCCAGTACTTC. This sequence encodes CASSLEAGAEETQYF.

V gene TRBV15 combines with J gene TRBJ2-3; D gene uncertain. V lost 2 bases and J 6 bases, leaving 12 bases between the germline ends. This CDR3 is 14 amino acids long. The germline V gene has CDR1 LNHNV and CDR2 YYDKDF (reference sequence). CDR3 bases: TGTGCCACCAGCAGACTTATGGAGCTGGATACGCAGTATTTT. Translated, it gives CATSRLMELDTQYF.